Listed here are 9 T cell receptor beta chains from one sample, sequenced in a study of cytomegalovirus exposure and HLA in healthy donors. The PCR employed 60 Vbeta primers together with 13 Jbeta primers. Only in-frame clones appear in the TCRdb table, and some are missing; sequencing was by immunoSEQ multiplex PCR. The table has about 120,000 clones, around three quarters seen once; the top ten hold approximately 2%. The sequenced sample was PBMCs. Receptor source: a human donor in good health.

The chain employs TRBV2 and TRBJ1-1; D remains ambiguous. This CDR3 is 14 amino acids long. Germline V CDR1 and CDR2: SNHLY, FYNNEI. V lost 4 bases, J lost 5 bases, and 14 bases lay in between. CDR3 in DNA: TGTGCCAGCAGTGGTGACGGGAAGGGAACTGAAGCTTTCTTT. Its translation: CASSGDGKGTEAFF.

The gene calls are TRBV11-3 and TRBJ2-1, with 12 bases that match TRBD2. This CDR3 comprises 15 residues. Unmatched junction bases numbered 3, after V lost 1 base and J lost 8 bases. Germline lookup yields CDR1 SGHNT and CDR2 YENEEA. CDR3 nucleotides: TGTGCCAGCAGCTTAGCTAGCGGGAGGGTGTATGAGCAGTTCTTC. It is translated as CASSLASGRVYEQFF. The variable domain in full, with the rest retrieved from reference TRBV11-3 and TRBJ2-1, is EAGVVQSPRYKIIEKKQPVAFWCNPISGHNTLYWYLQNLGQGPELLIRYENEEAVDDSQLPKDRFSAERLKGVDSTLKIQPAELGDSAVYLCASSLASGRVYEQFFGPGTRLTVL.

The J gene is TRBJ1-2, the V gene TRBV5-1; D is uncertain. Trimming removed 4 bases at V and 8 bases at J, with 15 bases between. CDR1 is SGHRS, CDR2 YFSETQ, per germline. This CDR3 is 13 amino acids long. The chain's CDR3 is CASSPQWGGGYTF. CDR3 bases: TGCGCCAGCAGCCCCCAATGGGGAGGCGGCTACACCTTC.

The chain combines TRBV6-5 with TRBJ1-2, with TRBD1 as a possible D gene (6 bases). The CDR3 runs 14 residues. Trimming took off 6 bases at V and 8 bases at J, with 19 bases between the two ends. CDR1 is MNHEY and CDR2 is SVGAGI in the germline V gene. CDR3 nucleotide sequence: TGTGCCAGCAGCCAAGGAGGGGGGGTAGAGGGCTACACCTTC. Encoded protein: CASSQGGGVEGYTF.

The V call is TRBV6-5, the J call TRBJ1-5; D uncertain. The germline CDR1 and CDR2 sequences are MNHEY and SVGAGI. V was pared by 5 bases and J by 4 bases, with 12 bases between. The CDR3 spans 14 residues. This CDR3 is CASSTRTGNQPQHF. DNA for the CDR3: TGTGCCAGCAGTACGCGGACTGGGAATCAGCCCCAGCATTTT.

V gene TRBV30 combines with J gene TRBJ1-1; D is unresolved. There are 14 residues in the CDR3. Deletions cut 4 bases from V and 4 bases from J, with 16 bases between. CDR1 and CDR2 (germline): GTSNPN, SVGIG (reference sequence). DNA for the CDR3: TGTGCCTGGATTGGGCTGGGAGGACGCACTGAAGCTTTCTTT. This encodes CAWIGLGGRTEAFF.

This clone has a single count. This chain joins TRBV28 and TRBJ2-5; tentatively, D is TRBD2 (6 bases). The CDR3 is 15 residues long. Germline V gene data show CDR1 as MDHEN and CDR2 as SYDVKM. V lost 3 bases and J 4 bases, leaving 15 bases between the germline ends. The CDR3 DNA reads TGTGCCAGCAGTTTCGCAGGAGGGGAGAGAGAGACCCAGTACTTC. This translates into CASSFAGGERETQYF.

The chain is built from TRBV5-6 and TRBJ2-1; 10 bases fit TRBD2. CDR1 and CDR2 (germline): SGHDT, YYEEEE. J was trimmed by 13 bases and V by 0 bases; bases with no gene match: 7. The CDR3 consists of 14 residues. The CDR3 loop is CASSLGLAGGSQFF. CDR3 in DNA: TGTGCCAGCAGCTTGGGGTTAGCGGGGGGTTCCCAGTTCTTC.

The rearrangement links TRBV6-5 to TRBJ1-6; D might be TRBD1 (6 bases). The V end lost 3 bases, the J end lost 6 bases, and 15 bases lay between the germline ends. The V gene's germline CDR1 is MNHEY and CDR2 SVGAGI. CDR3 size: 16 residues. The CDR3 DNA is TGTGCCAGCAGTTATTCGAGAGGACAGAGTAATTCACCCCTCCACTTT. Protein sequence: CASSYSRGQSNSPLHF.